This T cell receptor beta chain appears in the sequencing data of a study of T cell repertoires in cytomegalovirus infection. In the study overall: Peptides in the study included HLA-C-restricted and HLA-B-restricted CMV epitopes. Indicated by public TCR beta signatures were CMV infection and matching HLA type.

TCRdb used MiXCR to reprocess the reads, holding one entry per CDR3 protein. Of roughly 700,000 distinct CDR3 sequences in the sample, roughly 36% were seen once. In germline, CDR1 is MNHEY, CDR2 SVGAGI. The CDR3 length is 14 residues. V was shortened by 5 bases and J by 7 bases, with 18 bases between the two germline ends. General observations from the study: Ex vivo, HLA-C-restricted CMV-specific TCR beta clonotypes prevailed over the rest of the response.

A remark on this clonotype: Its cognate antigen is unknown.

Sequenced here: cultured PBMCs, sampled from culture after CMV antigen stimulation. The clonotype was recovered from a human donor in good health (CMV status not recorded). Some clones in this sample may be carry-over from other donors' samples. The J gene is TRBJ2-7, the V gene TRBV6-5; a possible D gene is TRBD1 (7 bases). The CDR3 reads CASSRTGRGGEQYF. The CDR3 bases are TGTGCCAGCAGTAGGACAGGCCGAGGGGGGGAGCAGTACTTC.